The entry below gives a single TCR beta chain sequence along with its context. MiXCR was run by TCRdb on the 5' RACE reads, yielding one entry per CDR3 protein. Here the sample spans a few hundred thousand distinct CDR3 sequences, less than 20% being singletons. This sample stems from a study of T cells after yellow fever vaccination. The germline V and J ends were trimmed by 0 bases and 0 bases, with 11 bases remaining between them. The germline V gene encodes CDR1 SGHTA and CDR2 FQGNSA. CDR3 size: 16 residues. The chain has TRBV7-2 and TRBJ1-1; D might be TRBD1 (5 bases). This TCR derives from a man between 18 and 29 years old who received the YFV17D yellow fever vaccine. This specimen was PBMCs, taken 5 days after the first yellow fever vaccination. The CDR3 reads CASSLALGVMNTEAFF. CDR3 DNA: TGTGCCAGCAGCTTAGCCCTGGGGGTGATGAACACTGAAGCTTTCTTT.